What follows are 20 T cell receptor beta chains derived from one specimen sequenced in a study of Tregs in tolerant kidney transplant recipients. The method was immunoSEQ multiplex PCR; TCRdb's version includes in-frame clones alone and lacks a portion of them. The sample carries some 250,000 clones, about 80% recorded once. The sample taken for sequencing was CD4+ T cells from blood. The receptor set was obtained from a human donor in good health.

This clone was seen a few times. The rearrangement links TRBV7-8 to TRBJ2-2; D not certain. Germline CDR1 SGHVS, CDR2 FQNEAQ. V was clipped by 1 base and J by 5 bases, with 11 bases between them. The CDR3 runs to 15 residues. In DNA, the CDR3 is TGTGCCAGCAGCTTAGGATCCCTCTTAACCGGGGAGCTGTTTTTT. Protein sequence: CASSLGSLLTGELFF.

The V gene is TRBV19, the J gene TRBJ2-5, with TRBD1 identical over 9 bases. Per germline, CDR1 LNHDA and CDR2 SQIVND (reference sequence). V lost 3 bases, J lost 0 bases, and 5 bases stayed unmatched. The length of the CDR3 is 16 residues. CDR3 DNA: TGTGCCAGTAGTATCAGGGACAGGGCGTACCAAGAGACCCAGTACTTC. This sequence encodes CASSIRDRAYQETQYF.

This clone came up once. CDR3 coding DNA: TGCGCCAGCAGCCAAGAGGGCTACAGCTACTATGGCTACACCTTC. Protein product: CASSQEGYSYYGYTF. The V gene is TRBV4-1, the J gene TRBJ1-2; D not resolved. The CDR3 is 15 amino acids. Germline V CDR1 and CDR2: MGHRA, YSYEKL. V lost 0 bases and J lost 3, with 11 bases in between.

CDR3 nucleotides: TGTGCCAGCAGCTCGCCAAAGTCGGGACAGGGAGGCATTCAGTACTTC. Residues: CASSSPKSGQGGIQYF. The V call is TRBV5-4, the J call TRBJ2-4; 9 positions match TRBD1. Unmatched junction bases numbered 13, after V lost 3 bases and J lost 9 bases. Germline V lookup: CDR1 SGHNT, CDR2 YYREEE (reference sequence). The CDR3 runs to 16 residues.

This clone was picked up one time. CDR3 nucleotide sequence: TGTGCCAGCTCACCACAGGCCGACACTGAAGCTTTCTTT. Translation gives CASSPQADTEAFF. This sequence joins TRBV18 and TRBJ1-1; D is unclear. CDR1 and CDR2 (germline): KGHSH, LQKENI. Trimming stripped 1 base from V and 3 bases from J, with 6 bases between. The CDR3 runs 13 residues.

Notes on this clone: This same CDR3 is encoded by further DNA sequences in the sample. The chain recombines TRBV30 with TRBJ2-1, with 9 bases that match TRBD2. The trim removed 2 bases at V and 4 bases at J, leaving 3 bases unmatched. This CDR3 has 14 amino acids. Germline CDR1 and CDR2: GTSNPN and SVGIG (reference sequence). CDR3 DNA sequence: TGTGCCTGGAGTCGGCTAGCGGGGTACAATGAGCAGTTCTTC. Its translation: CAWSRLAGYNEQFF.

The chain recombines TRBV6-1 with TRBJ2-5, with a weak D call TRBD2 (6 bases). CDR1 and CDR2 (germline): MNHNS, SASEGT. The CDR3 runs 15 residues. V was pared by 3 bases and J by 2 bases, with 13 bases between. The CDR3: CASSDTGTPQETQYF. In nucleotides, the CDR3 is TGTGCCAGCAGTGATACCGGGACTCCACAAGAGACCCAGTACTTC.

The chain employs TRBV7-8 and TRBJ2-2; maybe TRBD2 (6 bases). This CDR3 comprises 14 residues. Germline lookup yields CDR1 SGHVS and CDR2 FQNEAQ. The V end was cut by 6 bases, the J end by 1 base, with 9 bases between. CDR3 amino acids: CASSWGLNTGELFF. The CDR3 DNA reads TGTGCCAGCAGTTGGGGACTGAACACCGGGGAGCTGTTTTTT.

As DNA, the CDR3 is TGTGCCAGCAGCTTTAAACCTCCAAGCCCCCTCCACTTT. This encodes CASSFKPPSPLHF. This chain links TRBV11-2 with TRBJ1-6, with no clear D. Trimming cost V 3 bases and J 13 bases, with 13 bases left between them. This CDR3 has 13 residues. Germline V gives CDR1 SGHAT, CDR2 FQNNGV.

The rearrangement joins TRBV5-4 to TRBJ1-6; 8 bases map to TRBD1. V dropped 4 bases and J dropped 5; count of bases not matched to a gene: 2. The germline gives CDR1 SGHNT, CDR2 YYREEE (reference sequence). The CDR3 runs 14 residues. The chain's CDR3 is CASSLDRDNSPLHF. The CDR3 coding sequence is TGTGCCAGCAGCCTGGACAGGGATAATTCACCCCTCCACTTT.

This chain uses TRBV30 with TRBJ2-5; no clear D gene. With 0 bases removed from V and 3 bases from J, the gap between germline ends came to 8 bases. This CDR3 contains 13 residues. Germline V CDR1 and CDR2: GTSNPN, SVGIG (reference sequence). DNA for the CDR3: TGTGCCTGGAGTGTAGGGTTCAAAGAGACCCAGTACTTC. Translation gives CAWSVGFKETQYF.

The DNA of the CDR3 is TGCGCCAGCAGCGGGGGCAGGGTGGATGAAAAACTGTTTTTT. Protein product: CASSGGRVDEKLFF. J is TRBJ1-4 and V is TRBV5-1; a weak D match, TRBD1 (6 bases). Trimming shortened V by 4 bases and J by 6 bases, and 13 bases separated the two germline ends. This CDR3 has 14 amino acids. Germline values: CDR1 SGHRS, CDR2 YFSETQ. Based on the CDR3 plus reference TRBV5-1 and TRBJ1-4, the full variable domain is KAGVTQTPRYLIKTRGQQVTLSCSPISGHRSVSWYQQTPGQGLQFLFEYFSETQRNKGNFPGRFSGRQFSNSRSEMNVSTLELGDSALYLCASSGGRVDEKLFFGSGTQLSVL.

The gene calls are TRBV11-2 and TRBJ1-2; TRBD1 matches 9 bases. Germline-derived CDR1 and CDR2 are SGHAT and FQNNGV. V lost 4 bases and J lost 5; bases outside the gene matches: 8. The CDR3 covers 15 residues. CDR3 region: CASSYTGQGGYGYTF. The CDR3 bases are TGTGCCAGCAGCTACACGGGACAGGGAGGGTATGGCTACACCTTC.

V gene TRBV12-5 combines with J gene TRBJ1-1; the D is unclear. Trimming left V 0 bases short and J 1 base short, with 9 bases between. The length of the CDR3 is 15 residues. Looked up from germline, CDR1 is LGHNT and CDR2 is FRNRAP. The CDR3 protein is CASGLVVGANTEAFF. The CDR3 DNA reads TGTGCTAGTGGTTTGGTAGTGGGAGCGAACACTGAAGCTTTCTTT.

V usage is TRBV7-2 and J usage is TRBJ2-1, with 8 bases identical to TRBD2. V shed 8 bases, J shed 2 bases, and the junction held 5 bases outside the gene matches. The CDR3 is made up of 14 amino acids. Looked up from germline, CDR1 is SGHTA and CDR2 is FQGNSA. The CDR3 DNA reads TGTGCCAGCCGGCTAGCGGGCCCCTACAATGAGCAGTTCTTC. Amino acids: CASRLAGPYNEQFF.

This chain connects TRBV2 to TRBJ1-3; no clear D gene. V was clipped by 5 bases and J by 2 bases, with 10 bases between them. Germline V gives CDR1 SNHLY, CDR2 FYNNEI. This CDR3 is built from 14 residues. This CDR3 is CASSFLNTGNTIYF. Here the CDR3 DNA reads TGTGCCAGCAGTTTCTTAAATACTGGAAACACCATATATTTT.

V is TRBV5-6 and J is TRBJ1-5, with a possible D match to TRBD1 (6 bases). The V end lost 4 bases, the J end lost 1 base, and 12 bases lay between the germline ends. CDR1 SGHDT and CDR2 YYEEEE come from the germline V gene. The CDR3 contains 15 residues. CDR3 nucleotides: TGTGCCAGCAGCGCTGACAGGTTGAGCAATCAGCCCCAGCATTTT. This sequence encodes CASSADRLSNQPQHF.

The chain has TRBV11-2 and TRBJ2-1, with D hard to call. Germline CDR1 SGHAT, CDR2 FQNNGV. This CDR3 has 11 amino acids. Trimming removed 1 base at V and 9 bases at J, with 4 bases between. The CDR3 nucleotides are TGTGCCAGCAGCTTAGTTTTTGAGCAGTTCTTC. Residues: CASSLVFEQFF.

The chain combines TRBV30 with TRBJ1-4, with D uncertain. Germline CDR1 reads GTSNPN; CDR2 reads SVGIG (reference sequence). There are 12 residues in the CDR3. V was pared by 0 bases and J by 10 bases, with 9 bases between. DNA of the CDR3: TGTGCCTGGAGTGTAGTGCGGGCAAAACTGTTTTTT. Translating it yields CAWSVVRAKLFF. Using reference TRBV30 and TRBJ1-4 for the parts outside the CDR3, the full variable domain is SQTIHQWPATLVQPVGSPLSLECTVEGTSNPNLYWYRQAAGRGLQLLFYSVGIGQISSEVPQNLSASRPQDRQFILSSKKLLLSDSGFYLCAWSVVRAKLFFGSGTQLSVL.

The J gene is TRBJ2-7, the V gene TRBV30, with D perhaps matching TRBD1 (6 bases). Trimming cost V 4 bases and J 4 bases, with 11 bases left between them. Germline V gives CDR1 GTSNPN, CDR2 SVGIG (reference sequence). The CDR3 has 12 residues. CDR3 bases: TGTGCCTGGAAAACAGGGATGTACGAGCAGTACTTC. As protein: CAWKTGMYEQYF.